The rows below give T cell receptor beta chains drawn from one sample of a study of cytomegalovirus exposure and HLA in healthy donors. TCRdb's copy holds only in-frame clones and misses some; the assay was immunoSEQ multiplex PCR. Among about 180,000 clones listed, about 86% were seen once. The sample taken for sequencing was PBMCs. Receptor source: a woman aged 30 to 39 in good health and CMV-seronegative. Both conserved end residues are part of each CDR3. Each record gives: V gene, D gene, J gene, CDR3 length, CDR3 protein. A D gene is named only where the DNA matches it firmly.

V: TRBV4-3
D: TRBD1
J: TRBJ1-4
length: 15
CDR3: CASSQVTGGSEKLFF

V: TRBV10-3
D: -
J: TRBJ2-5
length: 12
CDR3: CAISSSQETQYF

V: TRBV5-4
D: -
J: TRBJ2-5
length: 11
CDR3: CASSLTETQYF

V: TRBV11-2
D: -
J: TRBJ2-5
length: 11
CDR3: CASSAVETQYF

V: TRBV11-2
D: TRBD1
J: TRBJ2-7
length: 17
CDR3: CASSLDLQGWSAYEQYF

V: TRBV4-3
D: TRBD2
J: TRBJ2-1
length: 16
CDR3: CASSLILAGGPDEQFF

V: TRBV11-2
D: TRBD2
J: TRBJ2-3
length: 17
CDR3: CASSLRLAGEITDTQYF

V: TRBV18
D: TRBD1
J: TRBJ1-5
length: 14
CDR3: CASSPLTGWQPQHF

V: TRBV7-9
D: -
J: TRBJ2-7
length: 15
CDR3: CASSSEGSPSYEQYF

V: TRBV15
D: TRBD2
J: TRBJ2-1
length: 15
CDR3: CATSRVASGAYEQFF

V: TRBV5-6
D: TRBD2
J: TRBJ2-5
length: 17
CDR3: CASSLPRGREKRETQYF

V: TRBV19
D: -
J: TRBJ1-2
length: 14
CDR3: CASTADQEDDGYTF

V: TRBV6-6
D: -
J: TRBJ1-6
length: 16
CDR3: CASSYSGSSYNSPLHF

V: TRBV6-1
D: TRBD2
J: TRBJ2-3
length: 15
CDR3: CAARGDRGPADTQYF

V: TRBV11-2
D: -
J: TRBJ1-1
length: 15
CDR3: CASSLAAFRSTEAFF

V: TRBV5-6
D: -
J: TRBJ2-5
length: 16
CDR3: CASSLRGEGLRETQYF

V: TRBV19
D: TRBD1
J: TRBJ2-6
length: 18
CDR3: CASIGQGGSPPGANVLTF

V: TRBV29-1
D: -
J: TRBJ1-1
length: 15
CDR3: CSVEDYDRSGTEAFF

V: TRBV4-2
D: TRBD2
J: TRBJ2-3
length: 18
CDR3: CASSPNPGTTFSTDTQYF

V: TRBV25-1
D: -
J: TRBJ1-2
length: 13
CDR3: CASSEEGQYGYTF

V: TRBV30
D: -
J: TRBJ2-7
length: 13
CDR3: CAWSKDTTYEQYF

V: TRBV19
D: -
J: TRBJ2-7
length: 13
CDR3: CASSRGWVSEQYF

V: TRBV7-9
D: TRBD1
J: TRBJ1-1
length: 13
CDR3: CASSRTGDPEAFF

V: TRBV2
D: TRBD1
J: TRBJ1-3
length: 15
CDR3: CATRIGAGGGNTIYF

V: TRBV19
D: TRBD2
J: TRBJ2-3
length: 16
CDR3: CASSLFRGGPADTQYF

V: TRBV5-6
D: -
J: TRBJ1-2
length: 12
CDR3: CASSRYNYGYTF

V: TRBV25-1
D: -
J: TRBJ1-2
length: 16
CDR3: CASSETTSGGTYGYTF

V: TRBV7-2
D: TRBD1
J: TRBJ1-5
length: 13
CDR3: CASSVDRDQPQHF

V: TRBV25-1
D: -
J: TRBJ1-2
length: 14
CDR3: CASSRGGRDYGYTF

V: TRBV5-1
D: TRBD1
J: TRBJ1-4
length: 15
CDR3: CASSPGDRTNEKLFF

V: TRBV5-4
D: -
J: TRBJ1-4
length: 15
CDR3: CASSQKTDFDEKLFF

V: TRBV2
D: TRBD2
J: TRBJ2-5
length: 16
CDR3: CASKQRISGAPETQYF

V: TRBV2
D: TRBD1
J: TRBJ1-1
length: 12
CDR3: CASRPGTGRTFF

V: TRBV5-6
D: -
J: TRBJ2-1
length: 13
CDR3: CASSLAGDNEQFF

V: TRBV6-6
D: TRBD1
J: TRBJ1-2
length: 15
CDR3: CASSTPGQGASGYTF